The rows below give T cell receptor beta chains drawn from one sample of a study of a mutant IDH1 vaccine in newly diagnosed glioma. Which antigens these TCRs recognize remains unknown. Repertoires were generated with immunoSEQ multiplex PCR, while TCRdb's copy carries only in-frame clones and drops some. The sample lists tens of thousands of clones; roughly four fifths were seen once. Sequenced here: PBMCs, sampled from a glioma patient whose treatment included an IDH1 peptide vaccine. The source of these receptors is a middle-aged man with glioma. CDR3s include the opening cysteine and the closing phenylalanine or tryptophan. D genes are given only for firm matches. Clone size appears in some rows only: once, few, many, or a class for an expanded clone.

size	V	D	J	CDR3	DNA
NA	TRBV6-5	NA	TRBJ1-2	CASSSGPGGFGYTF	TGTGCCAGCAGTTCCGGACCGGGGGGCTTTGGCTACACCTTC
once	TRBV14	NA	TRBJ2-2	CASSQDMRRDTSGELFF	TGTGCCAGCAGCCAAGATATGAGAAGGGATACGTCCGGGGAGCTGTTTTTT
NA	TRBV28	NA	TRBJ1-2	CASSFPPKEGYGYTF	TGTGCCAGCAGTTTTCCCCCGAAAGAGGGCTATGGCTACACCTTC
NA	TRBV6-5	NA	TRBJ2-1	CASSYRRDHPDEQFF	TGTGCCAGCAGTTACAGGCGGGACCACCCGGATGAGCAGTTCTTC
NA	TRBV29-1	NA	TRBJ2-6	CSVDSTGANVLTF	TGCAGCGTTGATAGTACCGGGGCCAACGTCCTGACTTTC
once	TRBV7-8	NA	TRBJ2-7	CASSYGTGYEQYF	TGTGCCAGCAGCTATGGGACTGGCTACGAGCAGTACTTC
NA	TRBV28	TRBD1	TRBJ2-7	CASSPIFGTGRYEQYF	TGTGCCAGCAGTCCTATTTTTGGGACAGGGCGCTACGAGCAGTACTTC
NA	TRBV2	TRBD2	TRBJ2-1	CASSVLAGLSYNEQFF	TGTGCCAGCAGTGTTTTAGCGGGTCTCTCCTACAATGAGCAGTTCTTC
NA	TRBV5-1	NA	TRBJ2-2	CASSPGSGELFF	TGCGCCAGCAGCCCCGGGAGCGGGGAGCTGTTTTTT
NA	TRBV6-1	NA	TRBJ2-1	CASSDQFGQDAFF	TGTGCCAGCAGTGACCAGTTTGGGCAAGATGCGTTCTTC
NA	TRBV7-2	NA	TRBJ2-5	CASTQSGETVETQYF	TGTGCCAGCACCCAGTCCGGGGAGACTGTTGAGACCCAGTACTTC
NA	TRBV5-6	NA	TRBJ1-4	CASSSRERDRFNEKLFF	TGTGCCAGCAGCTCCAGGGAGAGAGACAGGTTTAATGAAAAACTGTTTTTT
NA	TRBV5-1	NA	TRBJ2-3	CASAFSTDTQYF	TGCGCCAGCGCGTTTAGCACAGATACGCAGTATTTT
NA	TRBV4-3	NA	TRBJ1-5	CASSQGRGWAQHF	TGCGCCAGCAGCCAAGGGCGGGGATGGGCCCAGCATTTT
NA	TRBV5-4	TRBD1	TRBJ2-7	CASSQTGGIYEQYF	TGTGCCAGCAGCCAGACAGGGGGTATATACGAGCAGTACTTC
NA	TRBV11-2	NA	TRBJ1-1	CASSLEWGGTEAFF	TGTGCCAGCAGCTTAGAATGGGGCGGCACTGAAGCTTTCTTT
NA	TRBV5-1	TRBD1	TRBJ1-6	CASSAQGYNSPLHF	TGCGCCAGCAGCGCACAGGGGTATAATTCACCCCTCCACTTT
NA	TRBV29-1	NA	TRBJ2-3	CSVEGPDTQYF	TGCAGCGTTGAAGGTCCAGATACGCAGTATTTT
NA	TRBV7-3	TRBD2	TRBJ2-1	CASSLGLAGGINNEQFF	TGTGCCAGCAGCTTAGGACTAGCGGGAGGGATCAACAATGAGCAGTTCTTC
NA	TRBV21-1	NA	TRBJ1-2	CASSKRPRTGCYTF	TGTGCCAGCAGCAAAAGACCCAGGACAGGGTGCTACACCTTC
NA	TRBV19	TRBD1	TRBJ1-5	CATRFDRGSNQPQHF	TGTGCCACTAGATTTGACAGGGGAAGCAATCAGCCCCAGCATTTT
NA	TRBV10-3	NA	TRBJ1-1	CAISRDGAGQAFF	TGTGCCATCAGTAGGGACGGGGCTGGTCAAGCTTTCTTT
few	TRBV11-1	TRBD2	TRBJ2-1	CASSPSYGGRGDNEQFF	TGTGCCAGCAGCCCATCCTATGGCGGGAGGGGGGACAATGAGCAGTTCTTC
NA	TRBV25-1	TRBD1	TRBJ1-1	CASRASTGENTEAFF	TGTGCCAGCAGGGCATCGACAGGGGAGAACACTGAAGCTTTCTTT
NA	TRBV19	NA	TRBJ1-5	CATGEGTQPQHF	TGTGCCACGGGGGAGGGGACTCAGCCCCAGCATTTT
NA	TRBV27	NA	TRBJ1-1	CASTKGGNTEAFF	TGTGCCAGCACCAAGGGGGGGAACACTGAAGCTTTCTTT
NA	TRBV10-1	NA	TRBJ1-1	CASRAGTVGTEAFF	TGCGCCAGCAGGGCAGGGACGGTTGGAACTGAAGCTTTCTTT
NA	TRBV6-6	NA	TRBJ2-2	CASSYSRRTGELFF	TGTGCCAGCAGTTACTCGCGGCGAACCGGGGAGCTGTTTTTT
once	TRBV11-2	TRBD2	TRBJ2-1	CASSLDPGLGFNEQFF	TGTGCCAGCAGCTTAGACCCGGGACTAGGATTCAATGAGCAGTTCTTC
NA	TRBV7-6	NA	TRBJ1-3	CASSLTPSGPSGNTIYF	TGTGCCAGCAGCCTAACTCCGAGCGGGCCCTCTGGAAACACCATATATTTT
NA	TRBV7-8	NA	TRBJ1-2	CASSLAGEQYGYTF	TGTGCCAGCAGCTTAGCCGGGGAGCAATATGGCTACACCTTC
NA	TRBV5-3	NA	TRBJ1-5	CARSPSQPQHF	TGTGCCAGAAGCCCATCTCAGCCCCAGCATTTT
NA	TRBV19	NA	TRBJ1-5	CASIKVGYGGNQPQHF	TGTGCCAGTATTAAGGTCGGGTACGGTGGCAATCAGCCCCAGCATTTT
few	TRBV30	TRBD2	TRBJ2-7	CAWSGSGRSSYEQYF	TGTGCCTGGAGTGGTAGCGGGAGAAGCTCCTACGAGCAGTACTTC
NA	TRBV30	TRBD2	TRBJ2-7	CAGGRDHEQYF	TGTGCCGGGGGGAGGGACCACGAGCAGTACTTC
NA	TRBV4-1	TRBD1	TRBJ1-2	CASSQSDRAGGYTF	TGCGCCAGCAGCCAATCGGACAGGGCGGGGGGCTACACCTTC
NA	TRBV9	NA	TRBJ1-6	CASSGTASYNSPLHF	TGTGCCAGCAGCGGGACAGCTTCTTATAATTCACCCCTCCACTTT
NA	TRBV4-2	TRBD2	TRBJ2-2	CASSQGGAGGPADTGELFF	TGTGCCAGCAGCCAAGGAGGAGCGGGAGGGCCCGCGGACACCGGGGAGCTGTTTTTT
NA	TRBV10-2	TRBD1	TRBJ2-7	CASSRIRQGVYEQYF	TGCGCCAGCAGTCGCATAAGACAGGGGGTCTACGAGCAGTACTTC
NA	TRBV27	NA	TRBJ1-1	CASSPQPGNTEAFF	TGTGCCAGCAGTCCCCAACCCGGGAACACTGAAGCTTTCTTT
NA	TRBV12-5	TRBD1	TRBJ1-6	CASGLVPPGQTTPPLHF	TGTGCTAGTGGTTTGGTTCCCCCGGGACAGACTACTCCACCCCTCCACTTT
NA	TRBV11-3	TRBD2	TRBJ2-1	CASSLRLAGGLGEQFF	TGTGCCAGCAGCCTCAGACTAGCGGGGGGGCTGGGTGAGCAGTTCTTC
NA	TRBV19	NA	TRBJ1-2	CASMDKWYGYTF	TGTGCCAGTATGGACAAATGGTATGGCTACACCTTC
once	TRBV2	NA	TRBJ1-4	CASSDGGAGEKLFF	TGTGCCAGCAGTGATGGTGGGGCGGGGGAAAAACTGTTTTTT
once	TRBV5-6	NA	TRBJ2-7	CASSFPQSYEQYF	TGTGCCAGCAGCTTCCCACAGAGCTACGAGCAGTACTTC
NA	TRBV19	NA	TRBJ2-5	CASSPMDIQETQYF	TGTGCCAGTAGCCCCATGGACATCCAAGAGACCCAGTACTTC
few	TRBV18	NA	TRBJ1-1	CASSPGWAGNTEAFF	TGTGCCAGCTCACCGGGGTGGGCGGGGAACACTGAAGCTTTCTTT
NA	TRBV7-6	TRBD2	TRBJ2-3	CASSPAAGGRTDTQYF	TGTGCCAGCAGCCCGGCGGCGGGAGGGCGAACAGATACGCAGTATTTT
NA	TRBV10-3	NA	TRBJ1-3	CAISEGQSGNTIYF	TGTGCCATCAGTGAAGGGCAGAGCGGAAACACCATATATTTT
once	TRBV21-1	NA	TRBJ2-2	CASSKEATSGGNTGELFF	TGTGCCAGCAGCAAAGAAGCGACTAGCGGGGGTAACACCGGGGAGCTGTTTTTT